The present T cell receptor (beta chain) was sequenced within a study of Ad26.COV2.S vaccination and SARS-CoV-2 variants. This CDR3 is 13 amino acids long. Germline V CDR1 and CDR2: SGHTA, FQGTGA. The V gene end was trimmed by 3 bases and the J gene end by 3 bases; junction bases not matched to a gene: 1. Only in-frame clones appear in the TCRdb table, and some are missing; sequencing was by immunoSEQ multiplex PCR. The sample contains about 500,000 clones, 80% to 90% of which appear only once. This sample's treatment: over 15 received Ad26.COV2.S at low or high dose, single or two shots; 5 received placebo; per-sample allocation not given. Sampling took place 63 days after the first vaccine or placebo injection.

This rearrangement joins TRBV7-3 to TRBJ1-1, with TRBD1 matching over 7 bases. The source was peripheral blood, collected in a trial of Ad26.COV2.S vaccine versus placebo. The sequence was obtained from a person aged 18-65 years who received the Ad26.COV2.S COVID-19 vaccine or a placebo. CDR3 sequence: CASSFQGDTEAFF. The CDR3 DNA is TGTGCCAGCAGCTTCCAGGGGGACACTGAAGCTTTCTTT.